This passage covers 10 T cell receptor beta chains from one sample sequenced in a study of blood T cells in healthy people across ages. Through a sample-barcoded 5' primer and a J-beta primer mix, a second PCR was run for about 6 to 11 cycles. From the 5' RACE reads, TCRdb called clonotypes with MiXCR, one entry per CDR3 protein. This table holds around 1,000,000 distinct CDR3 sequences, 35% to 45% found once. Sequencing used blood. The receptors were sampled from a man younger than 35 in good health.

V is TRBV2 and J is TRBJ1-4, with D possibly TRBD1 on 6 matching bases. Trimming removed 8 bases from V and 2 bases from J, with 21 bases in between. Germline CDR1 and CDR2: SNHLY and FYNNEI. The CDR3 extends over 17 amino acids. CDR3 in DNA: TGTGCCAGCCGAGCAGGGGTCCTATCGACCACTAATGAAAAACTGTTTTTT. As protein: CASRAGVLSTTNEKLFF.

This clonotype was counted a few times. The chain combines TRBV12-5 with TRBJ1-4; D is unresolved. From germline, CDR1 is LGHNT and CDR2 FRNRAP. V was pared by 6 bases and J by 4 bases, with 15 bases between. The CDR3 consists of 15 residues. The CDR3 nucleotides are TGTGCTAGTGGACTCGGAACAGAATATAATGAAAAACTGTTTTTT. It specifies CASGLGTEYNEKLFF.

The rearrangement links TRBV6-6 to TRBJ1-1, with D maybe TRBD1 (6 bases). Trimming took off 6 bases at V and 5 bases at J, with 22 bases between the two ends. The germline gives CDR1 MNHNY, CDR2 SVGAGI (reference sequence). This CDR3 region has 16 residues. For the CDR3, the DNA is TGTGCCAGCAGAAGGTTTTTAACAGGGTATGAGACTGAAGCTTTCTTT. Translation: CASRRFLTGYETEAFF.

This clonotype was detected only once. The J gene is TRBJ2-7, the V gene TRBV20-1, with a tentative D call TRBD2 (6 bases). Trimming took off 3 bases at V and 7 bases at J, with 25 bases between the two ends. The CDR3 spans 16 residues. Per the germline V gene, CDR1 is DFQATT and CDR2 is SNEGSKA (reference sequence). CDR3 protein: CSARVSRGGTYNEQYF. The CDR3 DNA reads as TGCAGTGCTAGGGTTTCGCGGGGCGGGACGTACAATGAGCAGTACTTC.

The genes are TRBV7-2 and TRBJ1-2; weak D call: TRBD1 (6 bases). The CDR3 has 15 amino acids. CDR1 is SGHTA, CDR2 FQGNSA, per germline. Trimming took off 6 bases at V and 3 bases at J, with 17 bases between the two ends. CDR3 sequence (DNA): TGTGCCAGCAGTTCCGCAGGGGCCCCTTACTATGGCTACACCTTC. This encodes CASSSAGAPYYGYTF.

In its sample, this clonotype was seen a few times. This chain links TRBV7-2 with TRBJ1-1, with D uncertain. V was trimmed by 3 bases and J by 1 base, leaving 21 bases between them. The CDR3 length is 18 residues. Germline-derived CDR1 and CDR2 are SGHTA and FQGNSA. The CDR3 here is CASSFFPGGRQSNTEAFF. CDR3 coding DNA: TGTGCCAGCAGCTTTTTCCCAGGCGGGAGACAATCGAACACTGAAGCTTTCTTT. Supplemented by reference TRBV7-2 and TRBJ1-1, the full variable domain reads GAGVSQSPSNKVTEKGKDVELRCDPISGHTALYWYRQSLGQGLEFLIYFQGNSAPDKSGLPSDRFSAERTGGSVSTLTIQRTQQEDSAVYLCASSFFPGGRQSNTEAFFGQGTRLTVV.

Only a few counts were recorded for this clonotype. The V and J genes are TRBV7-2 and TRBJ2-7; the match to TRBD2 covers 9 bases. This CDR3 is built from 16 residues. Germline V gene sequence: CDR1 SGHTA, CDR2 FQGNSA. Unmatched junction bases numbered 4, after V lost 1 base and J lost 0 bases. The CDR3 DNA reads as TGTGCCAGCAGCTTAGTGGGTAGCGGGAGCTCCTACGAGCAGTACTTC. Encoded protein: CASSLVGSGSSYEQYF.

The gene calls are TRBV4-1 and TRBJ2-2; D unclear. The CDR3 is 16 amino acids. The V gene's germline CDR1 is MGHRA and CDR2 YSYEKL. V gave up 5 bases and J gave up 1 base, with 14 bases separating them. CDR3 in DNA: TGCGCCAGCAGCGTTAAGGTCGGTCTGAACACCGGGGAGCTGTTTTTT. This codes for CASSVKVGLNTGELFF.

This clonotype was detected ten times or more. For the CDR3, the DNA is TGTGCCAGCAGCCAAGATGGGATCACAGATACGCAGTATTTT. This codes for CASSQDGITDTQYF. The chain carries TRBV3-1 and TRBJ2-3, with D unclear. Trimming left V 0 bases short and J 2 bases short, with 6 bases between. CDR1 is LGHDT and CDR2 is YNNKEL in the germline V gene (reference sequence). The CDR3 loop spans 14 amino acids.

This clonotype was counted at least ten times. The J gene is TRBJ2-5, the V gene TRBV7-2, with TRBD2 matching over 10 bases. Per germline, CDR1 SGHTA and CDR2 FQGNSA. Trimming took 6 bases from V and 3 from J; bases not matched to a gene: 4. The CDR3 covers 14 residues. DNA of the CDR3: TGTGCCAGCAGTACTAGCGGGGTAAAAGAGACCCAGTACTTC. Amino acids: CASSTSGVKETQYF.